The 26 T cell receptor beta chains reported below all come from one sample, sequenced in a study of T cell repertoires in cytomegalovirus infection. Using its own MiXCR run on the reads, TCRdb lists one record per CDR3 protein. This sample has about a million distinct CDR3 sequences, with approximately 31% found just once. These TCRs are of unknown antigen specificity. The material was cultured CD8+ T cells from PBMCs, obtained from culture after CMV antigen stimulation. These receptors came from a human donor in good health (CMV status not recorded). Some clones in this sample may be carry-over from other donors' samples.

This clonotype was detected a few times. This chain links TRBV10-3 with TRBJ1-1; D is possibly TRBD1 (5 bases). Trimming removed 8 bases from V and 1 base from J, with 5 bases in between. The CDR3 contains 11 residues. Germline loops: CDR1 ENHRY, CDR2 SYGVKD. The chain's CDR3 is CAIGTNTEAFF. CDR3 in DNA: TGTGCCATCGGGACGAACACTGAAGCTTTCTTT.

This clonotype was seen a few times. CDR3: CASSSPGVGADTQYF. The CDR3 bases are TGTGCCAGCAGTTCCCCAGGGGTTGGCGCAGATACGCAGTATTTT. The chain is built from TRBV6-5 and TRBJ2-3; possible D gene TRBD1, 6 bases. V lost 4 bases, J lost 4 bases, and 15 bases lay in between. There are 15 residues in the CDR3. Germline V gene lookup returns CDR1 MNHEY and CDR2 SVGAGI.

This clonotype was picked up many times. The rearrangement links TRBV7-6 to TRBJ2-1; D unclear. The germline V gene has CDR1 SGHVS and CDR2 FNYEAQ. V shed 4 bases and J shed 0 bases, with 7 bases lying between them. CDR3 length equals 14 residues. CDR3 sequence: CASSSFNSYNEQFF. In DNA, the CDR3 is TGTGCCAGCAGCTCCTTTAACTCCTACAATGAGCAGTTCTTC.

CDR3 DNA: TGTGCCAGCAGTTTAGGAATCAAAAACATTCAGTACTTC. Translating it yields CASSLGIKNIQYF. This sequence joins TRBV28 and TRBJ2-4; D is unresolved. CDR1 and CDR2 from the germline V gene are MDHEN and SYDVKM. V was trimmed by 2 bases and J by 3 bases, leaving 5 bases between them. The CDR3 sequence is 13 residues long.

This clonotype occurred many times. The rearrangement joins TRBV7-6 to TRBJ1-2; maybe TRBD1 (5 bases). V was trimmed by 5 bases and J by 6 bases, leaving 13 bases between them. Germline CDR1 and CDR2: SGHVS and FNYEAQ. The CDR3 totals 13 residues. The CDR3 coding sequence is TGTGCCAGCAGCCTGACCGGGACGGATGGCTACACCTTC. It codes for CASSLTGTDGYTF.

CDR3 residues: CASSSLDSSTDTQYF. Written as DNA, the CDR3 is TGTGCCAGCAGTTCCCTCGATTCTAGCACAGATACGCAGTATTTT. The rearrangement uses TRBV28 and TRBJ2-3; D ambiguous. Deletions cut 4 bases from V and 0 bases from J, with 11 bases between. CDR1 MDHEN and CDR2 SYDVKM come from the germline V gene. The CDR3 extends over 15 amino acids.

This clonotype was detected only a few times. The J gene is TRBJ1-1, the V gene TRBV6-6; 8 bases align to TRBD1. The CDR3 contains 16 residues. From germline, CDR1 is MNHNY and CDR2 SVGAGI (reference sequence). V shed 2 bases and J 3 bases; nucleotides not matched to a gene: 8. The CDR3 DNA reads TGTGCCAGCAGTTACCCCCCGGACAGGGTTTACACTGAAGCTTTCTTT. Translation: CASSYPPDRVYTEAFF.

The J gene is TRBJ2-1, the V gene TRBV2; 7 positions agree with TRBD2. V was pared by 8 bases and J by 0 bases, with 10 bases of the junction left unmatched. The length of the CDR3 is 16 residues. CDR1 SNHLY and CDR2 FYNNEI come from the germline V gene. The CDR3 reads CASRSSGASSYNEQFF. CDR3 sequence (DNA): TGTGCCAGCCGCTCGAGCGGGGCGAGCTCCTACAATGAGCAGTTCTTC.

V gene TRBV6-5 combines with J gene TRBJ1-6, with D possibly being TRBD1 (5 bases). V was trimmed by 2 bases and J by 10 bases, leaving 9 bases between them. CDR1 and CDR2 (germline): MNHEY, SVGAGI. This CDR3 is 13 amino acids long. CDR3 DNA: TGTGCCAGCAGTTACGGGGGGTCCTCACCCCTCCACTTT. It is translated as CASSYGGSSPLHF.

This chain joins TRBV27 and TRBJ2-1; TRBD1 agrees at 7 bases. The CDR3 spans 15 residues. The germline V gene encodes CDR1 MNHEY and CDR2 SMNVEV (reference sequence). Trimming at V came to 3 bases and at J to 8 bases, leaving 10 bases not matched to a gene. The chain's CDR3 is CASSFRGRMSDEQFF. DNA of the CDR3: TGTGCCAGCAGTTTTAGGGGGCGAATGTCGGATGAGCAGTTCTTC.

This clonotype was counted a few times. The chain uses TRBV6-5 and TRBJ2-1; the match to TRBD2 covers 10 bases. The CDR3 has 15 amino acids. The V gene end was trimmed by 2 bases and the J gene end by 7 bases; junction bases not matched to a gene: 5. Germline V gene lookup returns CDR1 MNHEY and CDR2 SVGAGI. CDR3 coding DNA: TGTGCCAGCAGTTACCCACTAGCGGGGATGAATGAGCAGTTCTTC. Translating gives CASSYPLAGMNEQFF.

This clonotype was counted only a few times. The chain employs TRBV6-5 and TRBJ2-1; TRBD2 matches at 8 bases. Looked up from germline, CDR1 is MNHEY and CDR2 is SVGAGI. With V trimmed by 2 bases and J by 13 bases, 16 bases remained unmatched. This CDR3 contains 16 residues. In nucleotides, the CDR3 is TGTGCCAGCAGTTACGATACGGGGGGGGGTTCTAACTATCAGTTCTTC. It yields the protein CASSYDTGGGSNYQFF.

In this sample, this clonotype turned up a few times. V is TRBV10-3 and J is TRBJ2-5; 7 bases map to TRBD2. The CDR3 totals 16 residues. Germline V CDR1 and CDR2: ENHRY, SYGVKD. V shed 5 bases and J 1 base; nucleotides not matched to a gene: 10. CDR3 sequence (DNA): TGTGCCATCAGTCCTAAGGGCGGGGGACTCCAAGAGACCCAGTACTTC. It translates to CAISPKGGGLQETQYF.

The sample holds a few counts of this clonotype. V and J are TRBV7-9 and TRBJ1-6, with a weak D call TRBD1 (5 bases). The CDR3 sequence is 18 residues long. V lost 1 base and J lost 7, with 20 bases in between. Germline V gene data show CDR1 as SEHNR and CDR2 as FQNEAQ (reference sequence). The CDR3 DNA reads TGTGCCAGCAGCTTAGAATTTAGGGCGACAGAGTGGAATTCACCCCTCCACTTT. It codes for CASSLEFRATEWNSPLHF.

This clonotype was seen just once. Relative to the germline gene, one junction end is altered; a read error may explain this. The gene calls are TRBV9 and TRBJ2-7, with D possibly being TRBD1 (7 bases). In germline, CDR1 is SGDLS, CDR2 YYNGEE. The CDR3 runs 17 residues. The CDR3 reads CASSVGTGDSFSYEQCF. For the CDR3, the DNA is TGTGCCAGCAGCGTGGGAACAGGGGACTCTTTCTCCTACGAGCAGTGCTTC.

The chain uses TRBV2 and TRBJ2-4; possible D gene TRBD1, 6 bases. The germline V gene has CDR1 SNHLY and CDR2 FYNNEI. This CDR3 contains 16 residues. The ends were cut back, 4 bases at V and 0 bases at J, with 13 bases in the middle. In nucleotides, the CDR3 is TGTGCCAGCAGTGGTGACAGGACCCAAGCCAAAAACATTCAGTACTTC. Translation gives CASSGDRTQAKNIQYF.

This clonotype appeared a few times. The chain recombines TRBV11-3 with TRBJ2-1, with D possibly being TRBD1 (5 bases). The V gene lost 6 bases and the J gene lost 2 bases, with 20 bases spanning the gap. This CDR3 is built from 17 residues. CDR1 is SGHNT, CDR2 YENEEA, per germline. CDR3 region: CASSLRSGATTYNEQFF. CDR3 DNA: TGTGCCAGCAGTTTGAGGTCTGGGGCCACAACCTACAATGAGCAGTTCTTC.

This clonotype was counted many times. The chain is built from TRBV27 and TRBJ2-1, with a tentative D call TRBD2 (6 bases). This CDR3 has 12 amino acids. Germline V CDR1 and CDR2: MNHEY, SMNVEV (reference sequence). V shed 2 bases and J shed 9 bases, with 8 bases lying between them. The CDR3 bases are TGTGCCAGCAGTTTAGCGGGGAGTGAGCAGTTCTTC. Its protein is CASSLAGSEQFF.

This rearrangement joins TRBV11-3 to TRBJ2-3; unclear D gene. This CDR3 has 14 amino acids. The V end lost 4 bases, the J end lost 5 bases, and 13 bases lay between the germline ends. Germline-derived CDR1 and CDR2 are SGHNT and YENEEA. CDR3 residues: CASSYAQRQDTQYF. Here the CDR3 DNA reads TGTGCCAGCAGCTATGCACAGAGACAAGATACGCAGTATTTT.

Regarding this clonotype: Being one base from a much bigger clone, this may be a read error. This sequence joins TRBV6-1 and TRBJ2-1; 11 positions agree with TRBD2. CDR3 length: 18 amino acids. Germline V gene sequence: CDR1 MNHNS, CDR2 SASEGT. The ends lost 2 bases at V and 6 bases at J; junction bases unmatched: 12. CDR3 sequence: CASSERLAGGQRGNEQFF. CDR3 in DNA: TGTGCCAGCAGTGAACGGCTAGCGGGGGGCCAAAGGGGCAATGAGCAGTTCTTC.

This clonotype was counted once. DNA for the CDR3: TGTGCCAGCAGTTACTCCCACGGGGCCGGAGAGCAGTACTTC. The encoded protein is CASSYSHGAGEQYF. The chain uses TRBV6-6 and TRBJ2-7; the D gene could be TRBD1 or TRBD2 (5 bases each). In germline, CDR1 is MNHNY, CDR2 SVGAGI (reference sequence). V lost 0 bases to trimming and J lost 7 bases, with 13 bases between them. The length of the CDR3 is 14 residues.

Only a few counts were recorded for this clonotype. Written as DNA, the CDR3 is TGTGCCAGCAGTGGGAAGGCACTAGTCTCCTACAATGAGCAGTTCTTC. Its translation is CASSGKALVSYNEQFF. V gene TRBV6-6 combines with J gene TRBJ2-1; possible D gene TRBD2, 5 bases. Germline assignment: CDR1 MNHNY and CDR2 SVGAGI (reference sequence). Trimming took 5 bases from V and 0 from J, leaving 14 bases between them. The CDR3 sequence is 16 residues long.

This chain uses TRBV5-6 with TRBJ2-7, with 14 bases matching TRBD2. This CDR3 has 15 amino acids. CDR1 SGHDT and CDR2 YYEEEE come from the germline V gene. Losses at the gene ends were 2 bases for V and 3 bases for J; bases not matched to a gene: 1. The CDR3 spells CASSFGLAGGYEQYV. CDR3 DNA sequence: TGTGCCAGCAGCTTCGGACTAGCGGGGGGCTACGAGCAGTACGTC.

This clonotype was picked up a small number of times. The genes are TRBV7-9 and TRBJ2-2; D may be TRBD1 (6 bases). V was shortened by 2 bases and J by 0 bases, with 19 bases between the two germline ends. The CDR3 is 19 amino acids. Germline CDR1 reads SEHNR; CDR2 reads FQNEAQ (reference sequence). DNA for the CDR3: TGTGCCAGCAGCTTAAGGTCGATAGTGGGGGCCGCGAACACCGGGGAGCTGTTTTTT. Translating it yields CASSLRSIVGAANTGELFF.

The chain has TRBV10-2 and TRBJ2-7; D tentatively fits TRBD1 or TRBD2 (5 bases each). V lost 2 bases, J lost 9 bases, and 8 bases lay in between. The CDR3 runs 11 residues. Germline assignment: CDR1 WSHSY and CDR2 SAAADI. The CDR3 loop reads CASSEGGVQYV. The CDR3 DNA follows: TGCGCCAGCAGTGAGGGGGGAGTGCAGTACGTC.

This clonotype was counted between two and nine times. The chain joins TRBV4-1 to TRBJ2-7; D remains unclear. The CDR3 is made up of 12 amino acids. V was pared by 1 base and J by 6 bases, with 7 bases between. Germline CDR1 and CDR2: MGHRA and YSYEKL. The CDR3 protein is CASSQGWGEQYF. The CDR3 DNA sequence: TGCGCCAGCAGCCAAGGCTGGGGCGAGCAGTACTTC.